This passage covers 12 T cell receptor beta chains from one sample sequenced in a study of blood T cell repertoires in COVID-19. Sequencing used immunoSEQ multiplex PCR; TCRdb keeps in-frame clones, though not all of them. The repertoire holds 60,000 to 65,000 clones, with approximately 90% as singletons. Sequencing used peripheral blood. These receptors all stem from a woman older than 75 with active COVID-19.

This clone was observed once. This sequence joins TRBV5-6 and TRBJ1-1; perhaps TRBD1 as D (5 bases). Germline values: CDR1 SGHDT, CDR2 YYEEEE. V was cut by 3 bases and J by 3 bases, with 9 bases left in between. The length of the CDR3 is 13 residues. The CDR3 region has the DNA TGTGCCAGCAGCTCAGACAGAGACACTGAAGCTTTCTTT. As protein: CASSSDRDTEAFF.

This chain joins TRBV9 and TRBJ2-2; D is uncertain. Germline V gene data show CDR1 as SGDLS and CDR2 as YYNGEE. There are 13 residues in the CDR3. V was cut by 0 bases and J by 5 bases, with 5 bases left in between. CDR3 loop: CASSVVTTGELFF. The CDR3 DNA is TGTGCCAGCAGCGTAGTAACTACCGGGGAGCTGTTTTTT.

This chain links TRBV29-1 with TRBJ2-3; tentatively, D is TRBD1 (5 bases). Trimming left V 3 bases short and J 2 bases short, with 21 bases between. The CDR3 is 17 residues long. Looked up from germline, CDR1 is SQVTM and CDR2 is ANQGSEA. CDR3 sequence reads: CSVDPTGHSTTTDTQYF. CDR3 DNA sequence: TGCAGCGTTGACCCCACAGGACATTCCACAACCACAGATACGCAGTATTTT.

The CDR3 reads CASSPGTSEPQETQYF. CDR3 DNA: TGCGCCAGCAGCCCCGGGACTAGCGAGCCGCAAGAGACCCAGTACTTC. The J gene is TRBJ2-5, the V gene TRBV4-1; 10 bases are a match to TRBD2. This CDR3 contains 16 residues. The germline V gene encodes CDR1 MGHRA and CDR2 YSYEKL. The trim removed 4 bases at V and 2 bases at J, leaving 7 bases unmatched.

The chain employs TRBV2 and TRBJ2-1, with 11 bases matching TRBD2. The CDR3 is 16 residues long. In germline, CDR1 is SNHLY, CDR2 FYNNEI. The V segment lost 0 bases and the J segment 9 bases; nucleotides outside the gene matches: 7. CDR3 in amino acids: CASSEARLAGGGEQFF. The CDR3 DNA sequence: TGTGCCAGCAGTGAAGCAAGGCTAGCGGGGGGCGGTGAGCAGTTCTTC.

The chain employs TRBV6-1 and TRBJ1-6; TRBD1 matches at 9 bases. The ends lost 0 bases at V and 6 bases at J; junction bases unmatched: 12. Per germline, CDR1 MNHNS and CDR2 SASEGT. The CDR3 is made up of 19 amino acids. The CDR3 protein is CASSEAGTGYETSNSPLHF. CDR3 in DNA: TGTGCCAGCAGTGAAGCCGGGACAGGGTACGAGACCTCTAATTCACCCCTCCACTTT.

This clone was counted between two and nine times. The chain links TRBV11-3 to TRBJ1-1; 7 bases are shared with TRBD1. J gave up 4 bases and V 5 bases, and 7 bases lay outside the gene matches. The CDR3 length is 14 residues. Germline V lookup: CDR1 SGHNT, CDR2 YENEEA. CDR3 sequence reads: CASSRDRAGTEAFF. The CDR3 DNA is TGTGCCAGCAGCCGAGACAGGGCTGGCACTGAAGCTTTCTTT.

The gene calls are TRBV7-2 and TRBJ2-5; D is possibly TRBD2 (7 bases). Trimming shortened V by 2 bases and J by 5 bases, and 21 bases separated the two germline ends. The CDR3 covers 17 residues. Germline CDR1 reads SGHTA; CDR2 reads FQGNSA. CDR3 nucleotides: TGTGCCAGCAGCTTAAACGGTTACGCGGGGGCGGGGGAGACCCAGTACTTC. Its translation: CASSLNGYAGAGETQYF. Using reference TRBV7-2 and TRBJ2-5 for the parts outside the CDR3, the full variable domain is GAGVSQSPSNKVTEKGKDVELRCDPISGHTALYWYRQSLGQGLEFLIYFQGNSAPDKSGLPSDRFSAERTGGSVSTLTIQRTQQEDSAVYLCASSLNGYAGAGETQYFGPGTRLLVL.

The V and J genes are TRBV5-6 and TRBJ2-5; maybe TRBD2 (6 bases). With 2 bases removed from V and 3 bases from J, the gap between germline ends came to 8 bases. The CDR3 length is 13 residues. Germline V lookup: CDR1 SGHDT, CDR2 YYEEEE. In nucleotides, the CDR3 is TGTGCCAGCAGCTTTTGGGAGGAAGAGACCCAGTACTTC. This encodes CASSFWEEETQYF.

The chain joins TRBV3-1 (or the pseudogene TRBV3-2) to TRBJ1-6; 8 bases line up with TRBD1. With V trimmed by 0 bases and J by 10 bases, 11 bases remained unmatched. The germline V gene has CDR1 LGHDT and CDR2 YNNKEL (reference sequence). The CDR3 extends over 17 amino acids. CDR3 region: CASSQDQGDRGGSPLHF. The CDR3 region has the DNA TGTGCCAGCAGCCAAGATCAGGGAGACAGGGGAGGGTCACCCCTCCACTTT.

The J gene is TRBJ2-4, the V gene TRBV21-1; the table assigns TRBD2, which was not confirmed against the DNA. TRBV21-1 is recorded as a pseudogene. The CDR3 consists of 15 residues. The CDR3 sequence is CASSKRLADENIQYF. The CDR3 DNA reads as TGTGCCAGCAGCAAACGACTAGCGGACGAAAACATTCAGTACTTC.

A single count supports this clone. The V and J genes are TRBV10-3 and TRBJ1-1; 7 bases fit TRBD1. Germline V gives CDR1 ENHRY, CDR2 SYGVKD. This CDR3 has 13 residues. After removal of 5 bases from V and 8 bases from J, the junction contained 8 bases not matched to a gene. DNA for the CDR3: TGTGCCATCAGTCCACAGGGGATCACCGAAGCTTTCTTT. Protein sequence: CAISPQGITEAFF.